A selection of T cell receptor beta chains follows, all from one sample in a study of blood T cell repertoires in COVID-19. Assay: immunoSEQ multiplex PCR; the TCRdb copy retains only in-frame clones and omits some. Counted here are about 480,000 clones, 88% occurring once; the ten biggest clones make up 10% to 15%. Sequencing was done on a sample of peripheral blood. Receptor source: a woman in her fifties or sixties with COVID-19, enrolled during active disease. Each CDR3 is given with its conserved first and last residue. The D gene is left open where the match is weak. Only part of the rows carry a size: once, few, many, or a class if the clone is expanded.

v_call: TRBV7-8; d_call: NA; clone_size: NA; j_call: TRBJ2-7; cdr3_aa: CASSFTGTPYEQYF; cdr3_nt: TGTGCCAGCAGCTTTACGGGAACCCCTTACGAGCAGTACTTC
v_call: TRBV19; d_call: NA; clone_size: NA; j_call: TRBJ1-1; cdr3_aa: CASKSGGRTEAFF; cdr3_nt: TGTGCCAGTAAGTCAGGAGGTAGGACTGAAGCTTTCTTT
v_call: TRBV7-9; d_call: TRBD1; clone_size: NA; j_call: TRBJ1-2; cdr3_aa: CASSMSRTGSYGYTF; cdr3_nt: TGTGCCAGCAGCATGTCCCGGACAGGGAGCTATGGCTACACCTTC
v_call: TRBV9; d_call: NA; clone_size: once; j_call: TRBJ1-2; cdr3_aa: CASSVEQHGYTF; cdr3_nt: TGTGCCAGCAGCGTAGAACAGCACGGCTACACCTTC
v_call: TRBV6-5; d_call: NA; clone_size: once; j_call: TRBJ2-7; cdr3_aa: CASSYGVRGYEQYF; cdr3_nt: TGTGCCAGCAGTTACGGGGTCAGGGGATACGAGCAGTACTTC
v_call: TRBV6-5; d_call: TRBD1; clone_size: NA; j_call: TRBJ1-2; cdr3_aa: CASSRDRAYGYTF; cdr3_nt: TGTGCCAGCAGCCGGGACAGAGCCTATGGCTACACCTTC
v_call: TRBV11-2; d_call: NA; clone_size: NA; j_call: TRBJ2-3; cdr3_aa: CASSLALGGSTDTQYF; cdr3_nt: TGTGCCAGCAGCTTAGCCCTAGGGGGAAGCACAGATACGCAGTATTTT
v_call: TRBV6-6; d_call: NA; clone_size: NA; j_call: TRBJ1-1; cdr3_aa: CASSRSDRGKNTEAFF; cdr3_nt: TGTGCCAGCAGCCGATCCGATCGGGGGAAAAACACTGAAGCTTTCTTT
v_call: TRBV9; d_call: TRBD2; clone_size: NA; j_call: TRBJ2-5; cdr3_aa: CASSGLAGGRRETQYF; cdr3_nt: TGTGCCAGCAGCGGCCTAGCGGGGGGCAGGAGAGAGACCCAGTACTTC
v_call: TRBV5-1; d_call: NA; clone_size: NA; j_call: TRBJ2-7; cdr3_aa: CASSGSRLFLQEQYF; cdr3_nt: TGCGCCAGCTCCGGGAGCAGGCTCTTTCTGCAGGAGCAGTACTTC
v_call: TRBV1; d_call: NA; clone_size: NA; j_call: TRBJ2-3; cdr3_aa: CTSSHPPLAGVDTQYF; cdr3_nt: TGCACCAGCAGCCACCCCCCGCTAGCGGGGGTAGATACGCAGTATTTT
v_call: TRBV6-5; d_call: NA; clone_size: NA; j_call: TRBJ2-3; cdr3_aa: CASSLSGGTDTQYF; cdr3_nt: TGTGCCAGCAGCCTCTCAGGGGGGACAGATACGCAGTATTTT
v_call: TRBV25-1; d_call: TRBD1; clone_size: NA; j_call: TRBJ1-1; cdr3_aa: CASSAGGPNTEAFF; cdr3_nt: TGTGCCAGCAGTGCAGGGGGGCCGAACACTGAAGCTTTCTTT
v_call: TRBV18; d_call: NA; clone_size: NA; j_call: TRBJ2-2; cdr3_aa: CASSPRGGRGPHTGELFF; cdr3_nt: TGTGCCAGCTCACCACGGGGAGGACGAGGACCCCACACCGGGGAGCTGTTTTTT
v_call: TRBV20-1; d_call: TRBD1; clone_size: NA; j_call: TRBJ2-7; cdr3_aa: CSASKTRGTALTPFAGEQYF; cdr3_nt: TGCAGTGCTAGTAAAACTAGGGGGACAGCCTTGACCCCCTTCGCGGGCGAGCAGTACTTC
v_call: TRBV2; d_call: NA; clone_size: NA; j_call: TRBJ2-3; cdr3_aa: CASSESLEATQYF; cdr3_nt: TGTGCCAGCAGTGAATCCCTTGAGGCTACGCAGTATTTT
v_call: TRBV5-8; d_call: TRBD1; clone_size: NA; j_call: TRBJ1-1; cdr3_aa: CASSLTGASTEAFF; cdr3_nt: TGTGCCAGCAGCTTAACAGGGGCTTCCACTGAAGCTTTCTTT
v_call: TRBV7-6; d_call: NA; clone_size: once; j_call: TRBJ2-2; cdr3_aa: CASSSRLAGLGELFF; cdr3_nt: TGTGCCAGCAGCTCGAGACTCGCGGGGCTAGGGGAGCTGTTTTTT
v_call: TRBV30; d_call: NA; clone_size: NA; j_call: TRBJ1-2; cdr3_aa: CAWRLLVYGYTF; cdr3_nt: TGTGCCTGGAGACTACTTGTTTATGGCTACACCTTC
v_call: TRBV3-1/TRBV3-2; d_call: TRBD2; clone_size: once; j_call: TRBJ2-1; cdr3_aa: CASSRMGLAGGSSYNEQFF; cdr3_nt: TGTGCCAGCAGCCGTATGGGACTAGCGGGGGGGAGCTCCTACAATGAGCAGTTCTTC
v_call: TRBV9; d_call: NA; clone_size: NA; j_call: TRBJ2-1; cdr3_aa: CASSRHPTGGRISYNEQFF; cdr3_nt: TGTGCCAGCAGCCGACACCCCACCGGGGGGCGAATCTCCTACAATGAGCAGTTCTTC
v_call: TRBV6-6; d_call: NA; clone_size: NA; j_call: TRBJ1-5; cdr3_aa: CASSYSDQPQHF; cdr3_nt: TGTGCCAGCAGTTATAGCGATCAGCCCCAGCATTTT
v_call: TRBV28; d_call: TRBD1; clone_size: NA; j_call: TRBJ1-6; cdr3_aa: CASIRTGGGRPLHF; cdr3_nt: TGTGCCAGCATTAGGACAGGGGGCGGTCGGCCCCTCCACTTT
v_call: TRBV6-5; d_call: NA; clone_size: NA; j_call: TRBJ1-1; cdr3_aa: CASTRGQSNTEAFF; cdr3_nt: TGTGCCAGCACCCGAGGGCAGTCGAACACTGAAGCTTTCTTT
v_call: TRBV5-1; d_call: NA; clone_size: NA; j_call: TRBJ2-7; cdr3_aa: CASSLLQGSTYEQYF; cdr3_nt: TGCGCCAGCAGCTTGCTGCAGGGGTCCACCTACGAGCAGTACTTC
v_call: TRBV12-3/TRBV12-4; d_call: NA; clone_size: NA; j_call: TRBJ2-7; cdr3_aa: CASSSGTSYEQYF; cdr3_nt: TGTGCCAGCAGTTCAGGAACATCCTACGAGCAGTACTTC
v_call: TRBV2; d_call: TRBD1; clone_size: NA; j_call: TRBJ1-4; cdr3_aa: CASSRRTGVEKLFF; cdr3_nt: TGTGCCAGCAGTAGGAGGACAGGGGTAGAAAAACTGTTTTTT
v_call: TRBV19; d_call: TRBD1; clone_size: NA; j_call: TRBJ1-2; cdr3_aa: CASTRGTGGNYGYTF; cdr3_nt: TGTGCCAGTACCCGAGGAACAGGGGGGAACTATGGCTACACCTTC
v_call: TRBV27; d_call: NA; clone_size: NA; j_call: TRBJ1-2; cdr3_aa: CASSFGSGYGYTF; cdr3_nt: TGTGCCAGCAGTTTCGGGAGCGGCTATGGCTACACCTTC
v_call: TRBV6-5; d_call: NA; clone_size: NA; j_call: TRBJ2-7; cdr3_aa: CASSQGSYEQYF; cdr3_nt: TGTGCCAGCAGCCAGGGTTCATACGAGCAGTACTTC
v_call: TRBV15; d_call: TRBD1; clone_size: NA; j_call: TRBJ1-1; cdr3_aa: CATSRDWGQGKPTEAFF; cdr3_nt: TGTGCCACCAGCAGAGATTGGGGACAGGGCAAACCTACTGAAGCTTTCTTT
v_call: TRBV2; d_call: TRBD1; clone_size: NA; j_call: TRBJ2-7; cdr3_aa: CASSEIGQGANEQYF; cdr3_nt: TGTGCCAGCAGTGAAATCGGACAGGGGGCAAACGAGCAGTACTTC
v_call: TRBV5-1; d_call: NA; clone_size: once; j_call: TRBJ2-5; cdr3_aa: CASSSAGSMSGTQYF; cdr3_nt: TGCGCCAGCAGCTCGGCGGGATCCATGTCCGGGACCCAGTACTTC
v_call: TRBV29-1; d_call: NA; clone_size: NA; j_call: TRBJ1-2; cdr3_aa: CSVEKRQAYGYTF; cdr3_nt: TGCAGCGTTGAAAAGAGACAGGCCTATGGCTACACCTTC
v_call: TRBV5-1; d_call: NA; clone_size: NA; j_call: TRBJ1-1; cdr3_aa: CASSPARGDTEAFF; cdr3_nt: TGCGCCAGCAGCCCGGCCCGGGGAGATACTGAAGCTTTCTTT
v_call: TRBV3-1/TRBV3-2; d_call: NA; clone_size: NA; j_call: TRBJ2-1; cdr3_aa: CASSPLALQGGEQFF; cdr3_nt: TGTGCCAGCAGCCCCTTGGCACTTCAGGGTGGTGAGCAGTTCTTC
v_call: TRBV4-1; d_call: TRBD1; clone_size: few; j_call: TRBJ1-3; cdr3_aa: CASSAPGQGAGNTIYF; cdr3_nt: TGCGCCAGCAGCGCGCCGGGACAGGGGGCTGGAAACACCATATATTTT
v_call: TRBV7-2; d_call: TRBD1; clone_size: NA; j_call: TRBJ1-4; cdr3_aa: CASSLDRVREKLFF; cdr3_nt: TGTGCTAGCAGCTTAGACAGGGTACGGGAAAAACTGTTTTTT
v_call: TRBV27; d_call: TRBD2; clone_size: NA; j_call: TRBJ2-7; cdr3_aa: CASSPGLASSSYEQYF; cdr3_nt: TGTGCCAGCAGCCCCGGACTAGCGAGTTCCTCCTACGAGCAGTACTTC
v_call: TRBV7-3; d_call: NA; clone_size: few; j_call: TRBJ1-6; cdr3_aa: CASSQEVDSPLHF; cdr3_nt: TGTGCCAGCAGCCAAGAGGTGGATTCACCCCTCCACTTT
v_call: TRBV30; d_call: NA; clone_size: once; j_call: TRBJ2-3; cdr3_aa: CAWVKGLSTDTQYF; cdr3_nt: TGTGCCTGGGTTAAGGGGCTAAGCACAGATACGCAGTATTTT
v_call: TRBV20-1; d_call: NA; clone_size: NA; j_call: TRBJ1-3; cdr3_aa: CSARGDTIYF; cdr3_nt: TGCAGTGCTCGCGGAGACACCATATATTTT
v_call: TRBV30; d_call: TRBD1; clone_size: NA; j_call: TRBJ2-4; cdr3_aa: CAGQITGEPYF; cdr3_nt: TGTGCCGGGCAAATTACAGGGGAACCGTACTTC
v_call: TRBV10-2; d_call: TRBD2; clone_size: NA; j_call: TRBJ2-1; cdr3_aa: CASKAGRGGYNEQFF; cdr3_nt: TGCGCCAGCAAGGCGGGTCGGGGGGGCTACAATGAGCAGTTCTTC
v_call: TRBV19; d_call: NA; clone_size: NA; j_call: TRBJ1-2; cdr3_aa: CASSSQGANYGYTF; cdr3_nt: TGTGCCAGTAGTTCCCAAGGGGCCAACTATGGCTACACCTTC
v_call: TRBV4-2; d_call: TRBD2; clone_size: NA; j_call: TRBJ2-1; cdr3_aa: CASSQGGVMGGALFF; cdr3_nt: TGTGCCAGCAGCCAGGGAGGGGTAATGGGAGGGGCCCTATTCTTC
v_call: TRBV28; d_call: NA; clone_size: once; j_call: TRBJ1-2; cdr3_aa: CASQDINYGYTF; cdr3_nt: TGTGCCTCCCAAGACATTAACTATGGCTACACCTTC
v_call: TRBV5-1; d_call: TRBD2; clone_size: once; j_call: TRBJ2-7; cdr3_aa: CASSFSGRNYEQYF; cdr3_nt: TGCGCCAGCAGCTTTAGCGGGAGGAACTACGAGCAGTACTTC
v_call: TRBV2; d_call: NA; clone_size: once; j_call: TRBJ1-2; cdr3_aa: CASRGGLVYTF; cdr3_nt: TGTGCCAGCAGGGGGGGGCTAGTCTACACCTTC
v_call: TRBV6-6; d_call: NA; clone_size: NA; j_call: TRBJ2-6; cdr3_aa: CASSYNFIGGANVLTF; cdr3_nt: TGTGCCAGCAGTTACAATTTTATCGGTGGGGCCAACGTCCTGACTTTC